A selection of T cell receptor beta chains follows, all from one sample in a study of beta chain features in type 1 diabetes. The protocol was immunoSEQ multiplex PCR, while the TCRdb copy is restricted to in-frame clones and leaves out a portion. The table records about 41,000 clones, roughly 70% of them present only once. Sample: Tregs from blood. The origin of the receptors is a man aged 25 to 40 with type 1 diabetes. Some clones in this sample may be carry-over from other donors' samples. CDR3s include the opening cysteine and the closing phenylalanine or tryptophan. The order of the fields is J gene, clone size, D gene, V gene, CDR3 DNA, CDR3 protein. D genes are given only for firm matches. Clone size appears in some rows only: once, few, many, or a class for an expanded clone.

J gene: TRBJ1-5
clone size: -
D gene: -
V gene: TRBV7-2
CDR3 DNA: TGTGCCAGCAGCCGGTGGGGACAACAGCCCCAGCATTTT
CDR3 protein: CASSRWGQQPQHF

J gene: TRBJ2-2
clone size: -
D gene: TRBD1
V gene: TRBV7-2
CDR3 DNA: TGTGCCAGCAGCCTCCGGACAGGCCCCGGGGAGCTGTTTTTT
CDR3 protein: CASSLRTGPGELFF

J gene: TRBJ1-2
clone size: -
D gene: TRBD1
V gene: TRBV2
CDR3 DNA: TGTGCCAGCAGGGAATACAGGGGGGTCTATGGCTACACCTTC
CDR3 protein: CASREYRGVYGYTF

J gene: TRBJ1-1
clone size: -
D gene: TRBD1
V gene: TRBV27
CDR3 DNA: TGTACCAGCAGTTCGCTTAGGACAGGGGGCGAAGCTTTCTTT
CDR3 protein: CTSSSLRTGGEAFF

J gene: TRBJ1-1
clone size: -
D gene: -
V gene: TRBV10-3
CDR3 DNA: TGTGCCATCAGTGCCCCAGAGGGGAACACTGAAGCTTTCTTT
CDR3 protein: CAISAPEGNTEAFF

J gene: TRBJ2-2
clone size: -
D gene: TRBD1
V gene: TRBV5-1
CDR3 DNA: TGCGCCAGCAGCTTCAAAGGGGGCCCCGGGGAGCTGTTTTTT
CDR3 protein: CASSFKGGPGELFF

J gene: TRBJ2-3
clone size: -
D gene: -
V gene: TRBV2
CDR3 DNA: TGTGCCAGCAGCCCGACTAGTGGGTTTGTGGGGGTTACGCAGTATTTT
CDR3 protein: CASSPTSGFVGVTQYF

J gene: TRBJ2-1
clone size: -
D gene: -
V gene: TRBV7-3
CDR3 DNA: TGTGCCAGCAGCTGGGGGCCGAGCGGGAACAATGAGCAGTTCTTC
CDR3 protein: CASSWGPSGNNEQFF

J gene: TRBJ1-1
clone size: -
D gene: -
V gene: TRBV12-5
CDR3 DNA: TGTGCTAGTGGTCGCCTGCGAGGAGGCACTGAAGCTTTCTTT
CDR3 protein: CASGRLRGGTEAFF

J gene: TRBJ2-6
clone size: -
D gene: -
V gene: TRBV18
CDR3 DNA: TGTGCCAGCTCCACGGAGGTAGTTTCTGGGGCCAACGTCCTGACTTTC
CDR3 protein: CASSTEVVSGANVLTF

J gene: TRBJ1-5
clone size: few
D gene: TRBD1
V gene: TRBV28
CDR3 DNA: TGTGCCAGCAGCCGGACAGGTCCCAGCAATCAGCCCCAGCATTTT
CDR3 protein: CASSRTGPSNQPQHF

J gene: TRBJ2-7
clone size: -
D gene: -
V gene: TRBV27
CDR3 DNA: TGTGCCAGCAGTTTATGGGGCCACAACTACGAGCAGTACTTC
CDR3 protein: CASSLWGHNYEQYF

J gene: TRBJ1-2
clone size: -
D gene: TRBD1
V gene: TRBV5-8
CDR3 DNA: TGTGCCAGCAGCTCTAGACAGGGGGACGGCTACACCTTC
CDR3 protein: CASSSRQGDGYTF

J gene: TRBJ2-3
clone size: -
D gene: TRBD1
V gene: TRBV30
CDR3 DNA: TGTGCCTGGAGGACAGGGTTCACAGATACGCAGTATTTT
CDR3 protein: CAWRTGFTDTQYF

J gene: TRBJ2-1
clone size: -
D gene: TRBD2
V gene: TRBV9
CDR3 DNA: TGTGCCAGCAACCCTTCCGGGACTAGCGGCTACAATGAGCAGTTCTTC
CDR3 protein: CASNPSGTSGYNEQFF

J gene: TRBJ2-7
clone size: -
D gene: -
V gene: TRBV4-3
CDR3 DNA: TGCGCCAGCAGCCAAGATCCTCTGCGGAGCCCCTACGAGCAGTACTTC
CDR3 protein: CASSQDPLRSPYEQYF

J gene: TRBJ2-3
clone size: -
D gene: TRBD2
V gene: TRBV2
CDR3 DNA: TGTGCCAGCAGCTTCACTAGCGGGGGGGCGTATACGCAGTATTTT
CDR3 protein: CASSFTSGGAYTQYF

J gene: TRBJ2-7
clone size: -
D gene: TRBD1
V gene: TRBV7-3
CDR3 DNA: TGTGCCAGCAGCCGGGACAGCACCTACGAGCAGTACTTC
CDR3 protein: CASSRDSTYEQYF

J gene: TRBJ1-2
clone size: -
D gene: -
V gene: TRBV5-6
CDR3 DNA: TGTGCCAGCAGCTTGGGGTCAGGGTTGGACTATGGCTACACCTTC
CDR3 protein: CASSLGSGLDYGYTF

J gene: TRBJ2-7
clone size: -
D gene: TRBD2
V gene: TRBV10-1
CDR3 DNA: TGCGCCAGCAGTGAGGCTAGCGGGGCCTACGAGCAGTACTTC
CDR3 protein: CASSEASGAYEQYF

J gene: TRBJ1-1
clone size: few
D gene: TRBD1
V gene: TRBV5-4
CDR3 DNA: TGTGCCAGCAGCTGGGGGGACAGAAGAACTGAAGCTTTCTTT
CDR3 protein: CASSWGDRRTEAFF

J gene: TRBJ2-7
clone size: -
D gene: TRBD2
V gene: TRBV4-1
CDR3 DNA: TGCGCCAGCAGCCTCCCGACTAGCGGGGCCGAGCAGTACTTC
CDR3 protein: CASSLPTSGAEQYF

J gene: TRBJ2-5
clone size: -
D gene: -
V gene: TRBV7-2
CDR3 DNA: TGTGCCAGCAGCTTAGCGGCGGGCTGGGAGGCGACCCAGTACTTC
CDR3 protein: CASSLAAGWEATQYF

J gene: TRBJ2-7
clone size: -
D gene: -
V gene: TRBV5-1
CDR3 DNA: TGCGCCAGCAGCTTTTCGACGGAGAGCTCCTACGAGCAGTACTTC
CDR3 protein: CASSFSTESSYEQYF

J gene: TRBJ1-2
clone size: -
D gene: TRBD1
V gene: TRBV6-5
CDR3 DNA: TGTGCCAGCAGTTACCGGGGGACAGACATCTATTATGGCTACACCTTC
CDR3 protein: CASSYRGTDIYYGYTF

J gene: TRBJ1-1
clone size: -
D gene: -
V gene: TRBV11-3
CDR3 DNA: TGTGCCGGCCGAGCGGGGTTGGTCACTGAAGCTTTCTTT
CDR3 protein: CAGRAGLVTEAFF

J gene: TRBJ2-5
clone size: -
D gene: TRBD1
V gene: TRBV5-1
CDR3 DNA: TGCGCCAGCAGCTGGGGACAGGGAACAGAGACCCAGTACTTC
CDR3 protein: CASSWGQGTETQYF

J gene: TRBJ1-2
clone size: -
D gene: -
V gene: TRBV6-1
CDR3 DNA: TGTGCCAGCAACACGGGGAACAGCTATGGCTACACCTTC
CDR3 protein: CASNTGNSYGYTF

J gene: TRBJ1-2
clone size: -
D gene: -
V gene: TRBV2
CDR3 DNA: TGTGCCAGCAGTGGGGGTGGAGGTGGCTACACCTTC
CDR3 protein: CASSGGGGGYTF

J gene: TRBJ2-3
clone size: -
D gene: -
V gene: TRBV11-2
CDR3 DNA: TGTGCCAGCAGCTCCCCTTTCCCCGTCAGCACAGATACGCAGTATTTT
CDR3 protein: CASSSPFPVSTDTQYF

J gene: TRBJ2-7
clone size: -
D gene: -
V gene: TRBV5-6
CDR3 DNA: TGTGCCAGCAGTGACACAAAAGCGGGCTCCTACGAGCAGTACTTC
CDR3 protein: CASSDTKAGSYEQYF

J gene: TRBJ2-5
clone size: -
D gene: TRBD1
V gene: TRBV5-6
CDR3 DNA: TGTGCCAGCAGCTCGCCGGGACAGGGGGCACAGGAGACCCAGTACTTC
CDR3 protein: CASSSPGQGAQETQYF

J gene: TRBJ2-5
clone size: -
D gene: -
V gene: TRBV11-2
CDR3 DNA: TGTGCCAGCAGAGACACGGGGGAGACCCAGTACTTC
CDR3 protein: CASRDTGETQYF

J gene: TRBJ2-7
clone size: -
D gene: TRBD1
V gene: TRBV4-2
CDR3 DNA: TGTGCCAGCAGCCAAGGTGGGACAGGCCCACAGCAGTACTTC
CDR3 protein: CASSQGGTGPQQYF

J gene: TRBJ2-1
clone size: -
D gene: -
V gene: TRBV5-1
CDR3 DNA: TGCGCCAGCAGCTTGCAGAACTACAATGAGCAGTTCTTC
CDR3 protein: CASSLQNYNEQFF

J gene: TRBJ2-7
clone size: -
D gene: TRBD1
V gene: TRBV10-2
CDR3 DNA: TGCGCCAGCAGTGAGCCAGGGACAGGCTACGAGCAGTACTTC
CDR3 protein: CASSEPGTGYEQYF

J gene: TRBJ2-3
clone size: once
D gene: TRBD1
V gene: TRBV2
CDR3 DNA: TGTGCCAGTACAGGGGGCAGGGAAGATACGCAGTATTTT
CDR3 protein: CASTGGREDTQYF

J gene: TRBJ2-7
clone size: few
D gene: TRBD1
V gene: TRBV2
CDR3 DNA: TGTGCCAGCAGTGAGGGACAGGGGAGCTTTTCGCGCGAGCAGTACTTC
CDR3 protein: CASSEGQGSFSREQYF

J gene: TRBJ1-4
clone size: once
D gene: -
V gene: TRBV29-1
CDR3 DNA: TGCAGCGTAAAGATACTAGGAAAACTGTTTTTT
CDR3 protein: CSVKILGKLFF

J gene: TRBJ1-1
clone size: -
D gene: -
V gene: TRBV6-1
CDR3 DNA: TGTGCCAGCAGTGGGGGGCCGAACACTGAAGCTTTCTTT
CDR3 protein: CASSGGPNTEAFF

J gene: TRBJ1-5
clone size: few
D gene: TRBD1
V gene: TRBV10-3
CDR3 DNA: TGTGCCATCAGGGGACAGGGTCGGAATCAGCCCCAGCATTTT
CDR3 protein: CAIRGQGRNQPQHF

J gene: TRBJ2-5
clone size: -
D gene: -
V gene: TRBV18
CDR3 DNA: TGTGCCAGCTCGGCGGGGACAGTAAGGGAGACCCAGTACTTC
CDR3 protein: CASSAGTVRETQYF

J gene: TRBJ1-3
clone size: -
D gene: -
V gene: TRBV5-5
CDR3 DNA: TGTGCCAGCAGCGGGCCTGGAAACACCATATATTTT
CDR3 protein: CASSGPGNTIYF